The following is a T cell receptor beta chain sequence with its context. Measured with immunoSEQ multiplex PCR; TCRdb has only the in-frame clones, and not every one. Here the sample spans about 660,000 clones, roughly 86% being singletons. These data are taken from a study of shared T cell receptors in the human thymus. Germline trimming cut 4 bases from V and 3 bases from J; bases unmatched to any gene: 12. Germline CDR1 is GTSNPN and CDR2 is SVGIG (reference sequence). The CDR3 contains 16 residues. The sample was also linked to a second study, of human thymus T cells.

The receptor was isolated from a boy under two years old with a congenital heart defect. This chain connects TRBV30 to TRBJ2-3; 8 positions agree with TRBD2. The sample consisted of thymocytes. Written as DNA, the CDR3 is TGTGCCTGGAAGTGTAAGAAGCGGGAGAAGACAGATACGCAGTATTTT. This sequence encodes CAWKCKKREKTDTQYF.